The rows below give T cell receptor beta chains drawn from one sample of a study of cytotoxic CD8 clonotypes in ibrutinib-treated CLL. Measured with immunoSEQ multiplex PCR; TCRdb has only the in-frame clones, and not every one. The table includes approximately 190,000 clones, 70% to 75% detected once. Sequencing used PBMCs, obtained after 12 months of ibrutinib treatment. The receptor source for this set is a human donor with chronic lymphocytic leukemia. Each CDR3 is given without its conserved first and last residue. Size tells how often a clone was seen (once, few, many) or the class of an expanded clone, and some rows leave it out.

size: -
V: TRBV29-1
CDR3: SVVPLAGTEAF

size: -
V: TRBV5-1
CDR3: ASSSSGASRYNEQF

size: -
V: TRBV9
CDR3: ASSTLAGVDEQY

size: once
V: TRBV7-9
CDR3: ASSLATGREKLF

size: -
V: TRBV7-6
CDR3: ASSSSLAGVESPDTQY

size: -
V: TRBV5-1
CDR3: ASTLSPGLAGDEQY

size: -
V: TRBV5-1
CDR3: ASSPRDSRNEQF

size: -
V: TRBV19
CDR3: ASSMAGTIAGDTQY

size: -
V: TRBV13
CDR3: ASSFRERNGYT

size: -
V: TRBV5-5
CDR3: ASSLRGGSTDTQY

size: few
V: TRBV30
CDR3: AWSRTVGQPQH

size: -
V: TRBV28
CDR3: ASSLFNQPQH

size: -
V: TRBV6-5
CDR3: ASSQTGPRGAF

size: -
V: TRBV28
CDR3: ASSSRWSGGYT